A selection of T cell receptor beta chains follows, all from one sample in a study of blood T cell repertoires in COVID-19. TCRdb keeps only in-frame clones here, not all; method: immunoSEQ multiplex PCR. The sample holds 170,000 or so clones, 90% to 95% seen once. The sample consisted of peripheral blood. These receptors originate from a man between 50 and 59 years old with acute or convalescent COVID-19. The CDR3 runs from the conserved cysteine through the conserved F or W. D genes are given only for firm matches. Only some rows state a clone size, as once, few, many or a class for expanded clones.

>TRBD2|TRBJ2-3|TRBV6-2/TRBV6-3|NA
TGTGCCAGCAGTTACGAGACTAGCGGGGGGCCCACAGATACGCAGTATTTT
CASSYETSGGPTDTQYF
>NA|TRBJ2-2|TRBV9|NA
TGTGCCAGCAGATTTCAGGGTGACACCGGGGAGCTGTTTTTT
CASRFQGDTGELFF
>TRBD1|TRBJ1-6|TRBV5-4|NA
TGTGCCAGCAGCCTAGGCCTCAGGGGGCCCGCTTCACCCCTCCACTTT
CASSLGLRGPASPLHF
>NA|TRBJ1-6|TRBV27|NA
TGTGCCAGCAGTTTTCAGGGTTCTCGTTCACCCCTCCACTTT
CASSFQGSRSPLHF
>TRBD1|TRBJ1-3|TRBV7-2|once
TGTGCCAGCAGCTTAAAAACAGGGGGCGTAAACACCATATATTTT
CASSLKTGGVNTIYF
>NA|TRBJ1-3|TRBV11-2|NA
TGTGCCAGCAGCTTAAGCCCTTTGGGAAACACCATATATTTT
CASSLSPLGNTIYF
>TRBD1|TRBJ1-5|TRBV5-6|NA
TGTGCCAGCACTAGACAGGGAGCCTCCCCAGGGCAGCCCCAGCATTTT
CASTRQGASPGQPQHF
>NA|TRBJ1-1|TRBV2|NA
TGTGCCAGCAGCCCCGGCAGGGAAGCTTTCTTT
CASSPGREAFF
>NA|TRBJ2-2|TRBV11-1|NA
TGTGCCAGCAGCTTGGGACAGAACACCGGGGAGCTGTTTTTT
CASSLGQNTGELFF
>TRBD1|TRBJ1-5|TRBV7-2|NA
TGTGCCAGCAGCCCAATGACAGGGAGCAATCAGCCCCAGCATTTT
CASSPMTGSNQPQHF
>TRBD2|TRBJ2-3|TRBV6-2/TRBV6-3|NA
TGTGCCAGCAGTCTTCGGGGGGGTACAGATACGCAGTATTTT
CASSLRGGTDTQYF
>TRBD1|TRBJ1-5|TRBV28|once
TGTGCCAGCAGTCCGGACCGGGACAGGGGGAAGTTTCGCAATCAGCCCCAGCATTTT
CASSPDRDRGKFRNQPQHF
>NA|TRBJ2-5|TRBV7-6|once
TGTGCCAGCAGCTACCAACCAGGGGAACAAGAGACCCAGTACTTC
CASSYQPGEQETQYF
>TRBD1|TRBJ1-5|TRBV24-1|NA
TGTGCCACCAGTGGGGACAGGGGCCAGCCCCAGCATTTT
CATSGDRGQPQHF
>TRBD2|TRBJ2-1|TRBV5-1|NA
TGCGCCAGCGGGGCGGGGGGGAACAATGAGCAGTTCTTC
CASGAGGNNEQFF
>TRBD2|TRBJ2-3|TRBV4-1|NA
TGCGCCAGCAGCCGCTTGGGACTAGCGGCCACAGATACGCAGTATTTT
CASSRLGLAATDTQYF
>TRBD2|TRBJ2-7|TRBV7-6|NA
TGTGCCAGCAGCTCGGGACTAGCGGGAGGTAGCTCCTACGAGCAGTACTTC
CASSSGLAGGSSYEQYF
>TRBD1|TRBJ1-3|TRBV7-8|NA
TGTGCCAGCAGCGTTACAGGGGGGAGAGACACCATATATTTT
CASSVTGGRDTIYF
>TRBD1|TRBJ2-3|TRBV19|NA
TGTGCCAGTATTGGGACAGCTAGCACAGATACGCAGTATTTT
CASIGTASTDTQYF
>TRBD1|TRBJ1-2|TRBV28|NA
TGTGCCAGCAGACCACCGGGACAGGGGGCGTCGGTTGGCTACACCTTC
CASRPPGQGASVGYTF
>TRBD1|TRBJ2-1|TRBV5-1|NA
TGCGCCAGCGGGACAGGTTCCGCCTACAATGAGCAGTTCTTC
CASGTGSAYNEQFF
>TRBD2|TRBJ2-2|TRBV10-3|NA
TGTGCCATCAGCAATCTAGCGGGGGAAGCCGGGGAGCTGTTTTTT
CAISNLAGEAGELFF
>TRBD1|TRBJ1-4|TRBV3-1/TRBV3-2|NA
TGTGCCAGCAGCCAAGTCGACAGGGGGAATGAAAAACTGTTTTTT
CASSQVDRGNEKLFF
>NA|TRBJ1-5|TRBV15|NA
TGTGCCACCACGACGGGGGACGGCAATCAGCCCCAGCATTTT
CATTTGDGNQPQHF
>NA|TRBJ1-6|TRBV2|NA
TGTGCCAGCAGTGAAGCGCGGGGGAATTCCAGGTCACCCCTCCACTTT
CASSEARGNSRSPLHF
>TRBD2|TRBJ2-5|TRBV10-3|NA
TGTGCCATCAGTGACACAGCGGGGGGACCAGAGACCCAGTACTTC
CAISDTAGGPETQYF